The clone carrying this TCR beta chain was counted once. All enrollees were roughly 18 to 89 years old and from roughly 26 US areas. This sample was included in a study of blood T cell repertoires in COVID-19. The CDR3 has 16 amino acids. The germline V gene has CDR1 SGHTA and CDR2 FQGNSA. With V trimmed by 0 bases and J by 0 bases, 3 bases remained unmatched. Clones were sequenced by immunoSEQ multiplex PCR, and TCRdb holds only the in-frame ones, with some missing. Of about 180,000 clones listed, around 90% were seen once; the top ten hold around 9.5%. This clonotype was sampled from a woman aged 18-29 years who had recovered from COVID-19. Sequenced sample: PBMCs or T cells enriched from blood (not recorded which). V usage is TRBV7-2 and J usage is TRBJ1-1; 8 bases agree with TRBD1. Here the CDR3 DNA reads TGTGCCAGCAGCTTAGCAGACAGGGGCCTGAACACTGAAGCTTTCTTT. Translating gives CASSLADRGLNTEAFF.